A selection of T cell receptor beta chains follows, all from one sample in a study of human T cells and chemical hapten exposure. Using its own MiXCR run on the RACE reads, TCRdb lists one record per CDR3 protein. The sample carries roughly 13,000 distinct CDR3 sequences, about 17% recorded once. Sequencing was performed on whole blood, taken in connection with sensitization to the hapten diphenylcyclopropenone (DPC). Source of these receptors: a woman in her 30s with alopecia areata. Some clones in this sample may be carry-over from other donors' samples. Both conserved end residues are part of each CDR3. Each record gives: clone size, V gene, D gene, J gene, CDR3 protein, CDR3 DNA. The D gene is left open where the match is weak. Only some rows state a clone size, as once, few, many or a class for expanded clones.

>-|TRBV9|-|TRBJ2-3
CASSGNTDTQYF
TGTGCCAGCAGCGGAAACACAGATACGCAGTATTTT
>few|TRBV9|-|TRBJ1-1
CASSGGRFATEAFF
TGTGCCAGCAGCGGAGGGAGGTTCGCTACTGAAGCTTTCTTT
>medium-sized|TRBV3-1|TRBD1|TRBJ1-4
CASSQGILGGEKLFF
TGTGCCAGCAGCCAAGGGATTTTAGGGGGCGAAAAACTGTTTTTT
>few|TRBV11-2|-|TRBJ2-7
CASETNGREQYF
TGTGCCAGCGAGACCAACGGGAGAGAGCAGTACTTC
>medium-sized|TRBV5-4|-|TRBJ1-3
CASSFNGDTIYF
TGTGCCAGCAGCTTTAATGGAGACACCATATATTTT
>-|TRBV9|TRBD1|TRBJ2-7
CASSANRGPSYEQYF
TGTGCCAGCAGCGCTAACAGGGGTCCAAGCTACGAGCAGTACTTC
>many|TRBV12-3/TRBV12-4|-|TRBJ2-3
CASSSRRDGGTDTQYF
TGTGCCAGCAGTTCCCGCCGGGACGGAGGCACAGATACGCAGTATTTT
>-|TRBV18|-|TRBJ2-3
CASSPTEGRSTDTQYF
TGTGCCAGCTCACCAACTGAGGGGCGCTCCACAGATACGCAGTATTTT
>-|TRBV6-2/TRBV6-3|TRBD1|TRBJ2-3
CASSYSTGTGDTDTQYF
TGTGCCAGCAGTTACTCCACCGGGACAGGGGACACAGATACGCAGTATTTT
>many|TRBV7-9|-|TRBJ1-5
CASSFGGYSNQPQHF
TGTGCCAGCAGCTTTGGAGGATATAGCAATCAGCCCCAGCATTTT
>few|TRBV9|TRBD2|TRBJ2-2
CASSGRLATGELFF
TGTGCCAGCAGCGGGAGACTAGCGACCGGGGAGCTGTTTTTT
>many|TRBV18|-|TRBJ1-2
CASSSDRSYGYTF
TGTGCCAGCTCATCTGACAGAAGCTATGGCTACACCTTC
>-|TRBV27|-|TRBJ1-1
CASSGRDGYTEAFF
TGTGCCAGCAGTGGGAGGGACGGATACACTGAAGCTTTCTTT
>many|TRBV18|TRBD2|TRBJ2-3
CASSPLAGGRTDTQYF
TGTGCCAGCTCACCCCTCGCGGGGGGGCGAACAGATACGCAGTATTTT
>many|TRBV29-1|-|TRBJ2-5
CSVMRLQETQYF
TGCAGCGTTATGAGGTTACAAGAGACCCAGTACTTC
>once|TRBV24-1|-|TRBJ1-4
CATRHYEKLFF
TGTGCCACCAGACATTACGAAAAACTGTTTTTT
>many|TRBV18|-|TRBJ1-5
CASSPMDGPNQPQHF
TGTGCCAGCTCACCGATGGACGGCCCCAATCAGCCCCAGCATTTT
>medium-sized|TRBV18|-|TRBJ1-5
CASSPGINQPQHF
TGTGCCAGCTCACCAGGTATCAATCAGCCCCAGCATTTT
>-|TRBV5-1|-|TRBJ1-2
CASSPRAENYGYTF
TGCGCCAGCAGCCCCCGGGCAGAGAACTATGGCTACACCTTC
>many|TRBV6-6|-|TRBJ2-2
CASKAGRTNTGELFF
TGTGCCAGCAAGGCGGGCAGAACGAACACCGGGGAGCTGTTTTTT
>many|TRBV29-1|TRBD1|TRBJ2-7
CSTRQGDSYEQYF
TGCAGCACCAGACAGGGGGATTCCTACGAGCAGTACTTC
>few|TRBV12-3/TRBV12-4|-|TRBJ1-5
CASSRGVRRNQPQHF
TGTGCCAGCAGTCGGGGCGTTCGGCGCAATCAGCCCCAGCATTTT
>medium-sized|TRBV18|-|TRBJ2-1
CASSRTVYNEQFF
TGTGCCAGCTCTAGGACAGTGTACAATGAGCAGTTCTTC
>many|TRBV12-3/TRBV12-4|-|TRBJ1-5
CASSSWQFNQPQHF
TGTGCCAGCAGTTCTTGGCAGTTCAATCAGCCCCAGCATTTT
>many|TRBV20-1|-|TRBJ2-3
CSARVVRGAMADTQYF
TGCAGTGCTAGAGTTGTGAGGGGGGCCATGGCAGATACGCAGTATTTT
>few|TRBV20-1|-|TRBJ1-6
CSASGQSSSYNSPLHF
TGCAGTGCTAGTGGGCAGAGCAGCTCCTATAATTCACCCCTCCACTTT
>-|TRBV5-4|-|TRBJ2-5
CASSLRLKETQYF
TGTGCCAGCAGCTTGCGTCTCAAAGAGACCCAGTACTTC
>-|TRBV29-1|-|TRBJ2-1
CSAGRRGRGNEQFF
TGCAGCGCCGGAAGAAGAGGACGAGGGAATGAGCAGTTCTTC
>medium-sized|TRBV20-1|TRBD1|TRBJ2-1
CSAWTGADNEQFF
TGCAGTGCTTGGACAGGGGCAGACAATGAGCAGTTCTTC
>many|TRBV5-1|-|TRBJ1-1
CASRDDRPVVEAFF
TGCGCCAGCAGAGACGACAGGCCAGTGGTTGAAGCTTTCTTT
>-|TRBV7-2|TRBD2|TRBJ2-1
CASSLVSTSGSDGKRNEQFF
TGTGCCAGCAGCTTAGTTAGTACTAGCGGGAGTGACGGCAAACGCAATGAGCAGTTCTTC
>medium-sized|TRBV19|-|TRBJ1-2
CASSIRQERYGYTF
TGTGCCAGTAGTATAAGACAGGAGCGCTATGGCTACACCTTC
>medium-sized|TRBV2|-|TRBJ1-5
CASSLFNRNQPQHF
TGTGCCAGCAGTCTCTTTAACCGCAATCAGCCCCAGCATTTT
>many|TRBV28|-|TRBJ2-3
CASTPGGSTDTQYF
TGTGCCAGCACCCCCGGGGGTAGCACAGATACGCAGTATTTT
>few|TRBV11-3|TRBD2|TRBJ2-1
CASRGVDNEQFF
TGTGCCAGCCGGGGGGTGGACAATGAGCAGTTCTTC
>-|TRBV6-2/TRBV6-3|-|TRBJ2-4
CASSYIVGQAKNIQYF
TGTGCCAGCAGTTACATCGTTGGGCAAGCCAAAAACATTCAGTACTTC
>many|TRBV20-1|-|TRBJ1-2
CSARHSGGYTF
TGCAGTGCTAGACATAGTGGGGGCTACACCTTC
>many|TRBV9|-|TRBJ1-1
CASSVAEGRTEAFF
TGTGCCAGCAGCGTAGCTGAGGGCCGCACTGAAGCTTTCTTT